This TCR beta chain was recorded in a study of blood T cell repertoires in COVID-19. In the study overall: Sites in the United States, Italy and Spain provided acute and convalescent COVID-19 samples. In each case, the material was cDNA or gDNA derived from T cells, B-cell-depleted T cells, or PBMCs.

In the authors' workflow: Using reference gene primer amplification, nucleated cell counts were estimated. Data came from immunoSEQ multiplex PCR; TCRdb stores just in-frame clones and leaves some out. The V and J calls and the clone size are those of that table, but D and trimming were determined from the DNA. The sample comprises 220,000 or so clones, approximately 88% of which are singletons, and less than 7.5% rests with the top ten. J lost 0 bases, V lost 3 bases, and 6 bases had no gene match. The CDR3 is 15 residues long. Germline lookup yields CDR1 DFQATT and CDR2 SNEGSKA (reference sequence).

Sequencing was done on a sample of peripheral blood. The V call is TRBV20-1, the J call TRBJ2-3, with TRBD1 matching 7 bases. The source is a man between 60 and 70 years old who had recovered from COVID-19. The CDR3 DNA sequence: TGCAGTGCTAGTGACAGGGTCCCTAGCACAGATACGCAGTATTTT. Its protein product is CSASDRVPSTDTQYF.